These 2 T cell receptor beta chains share one sample of origin, sequenced in a study of graft-versus-host responses after intestinal transplantation. The table came from immunoSEQ multiplex PCR; TCRdb's copy has only in-frame clones and leaves some out. This sample has around 20,000 clones; 90% occur once, and the top ten carry 1.9%. This specimen was PBMCs, taken 350 to 400 days after transplant. These TCRs come from a human patient who received an intestinal transplant, so some T cells may come from the graft donor.

The V call is TRBV19, the J call TRBJ2-1; D is unclear. The CDR3 extends over 13 amino acids. Germline CDR1 reads LNHDA; CDR2 reads SQIVND (reference sequence). V lost 4 bases to trimming and J lost 9 bases, with 13 bases between them. The DNA of the CDR3 is TGTGCCAGTAGTAGTGGGTTACACTTTGAGCAGTTCTTC. Protein sequence: CASSSGLHFEQFF.

This chain's CDR3 is CATSRSLLEPVAFF. The CDR3 coding sequence is TGTGCCACCAGCAGATCCCTACTCGAACCGGTGGCTTTCTTT. The rearrangement links TRBV15 to TRBJ1-1; D remains unclear. Trimming left V 2 bases short and J 11 bases short, with 18 bases between. This CDR3 comprises 14 residues. The germline gives CDR1 LNHNV, CDR2 YYDKDF (reference sequence).